This T cell receptor beta chain was identified during a study of T cell responses to AZD1222 COVID-19 vaccine. Study details: Pooled in the analysis were second doses at about 4 or about 12 weeks. Whole-study findings and limits: Spike was spanned by vaccine-associated CD4 TCRs, with dominance at 160-218 and 743-854.

In the case of this clone: Antigen unknown.

Produced via immunoSEQ multiplex PCR; TCRdb's table is partial and in-frame only. Of 130,000 to 150,000 clones listed, 70% to 90% are singletons. Material: peripheral blood, obtained on day 0 of AZD1222 vaccination. This sequence originates from an adult in good health.

This CDR3 is CASSSGQGSDEQFF. CDR3 nucleotides: TGTGCCAGCAGCTCCGGACAGGGGTCAGATGAGCAGTTCTTC. J is TRBJ2-1 and V is TRBV7-3; 9 bases agree with TRBD1. The CDR3 length is 14 residues. Germline CDR1 SGHTA, CDR2 FQGTGA. The J segment lost 8 bases and the V segment lost 4 bases, leaving 6 bases of the junction unmatched.